One and the same sample provided the 7 T cell receptor beta chains below, sequenced in a study of T-cell reconstitution after alpha-beta-depleted transplantation in children. Using unique molecular identifiers, the investigators prepared the TCRbeta library. Each CDR3 protein is one row after TCRdb ran MiXCR on the PCR reads. The profile shows 250,000 to 350,000 distinct CDR3 sequences, around 25% of them singletons. Sequencing used PBMCs, mostly from graft donor cells, obtained 180 days after TCRalphabeta/CD19-depleted stem cell transplant. The receptors stem from a male patient younger than 18 who had a stem cell transplant for acute lymphoblastic leukemia, so the T cells may come from the graft donor.

The table lists this clonotype with many counts. The rearrangement links TRBV12-3 or TRBV12-4 to TRBJ2-3, with D unresolved. The V and J ends lost 5 bases and 1 base respectively, with 10 bases between them. The CDR3 runs 14 residues. CDR3 loop: CASSPWARTDTQYF. DNA for the CDR3: TGTGCCAGCAGTCCCTGGGCGCGCACAGATACGCAGTATTTT.

This clonotype was observed a few times. The chain uses TRBV20-1 and TRBJ1-2, with D possibly being TRBD1 (5 bases). The CDR3 totals 11 residues. Trimming pared 5 bases from V and 8 bases from J, leaving 12 bases between. Germline-derived CDR1 and CDR2 are DFQATT and SNEGSKA (reference sequence). The CDR3 DNA follows: TGCAGTGCTGGGGACCGCGGGGGCTACACCTTC. This translates into CSAGDRGGYTF.

This chain uses TRBV4-1 with TRBJ2-1; 7 bases align to TRBD2. After removal of 4 bases from V and 4 bases from J, the junction contained 10 bases not matched to a gene. The germline CDR1 and CDR2 sequences are MGHRA and YSYEKL. The CDR3 consists of 16 residues. The CDR3 nucleotides read TGCGCCAGCAGCCCTATGGGCGGCGGGAGTTACAATGAGCAGTTCTTC. Its translation is CASSPMGGGSYNEQFF.

This clonotype was seen just once. This chain connects TRBV11-1 to TRBJ2-1; 9 bases are a match to TRBD1. Losses at the gene ends were 7 bases for V and 9 bases for J; bases not matched to a gene: 7. In germline, CDR1 is SGHAT, CDR2 FQDESV (reference sequence). The CDR3 length is 13 residues. CDR3 sequence reads: CASTRQGGGEQFF. DNA for the CDR3: TGTGCCAGCACTAGACAGGGGGGAGGTGAGCAGTTCTTC.

The chain employs TRBV2 and TRBJ2-1, with D possibly matching TRBD1 (6 bases). With 7 bases removed from V and 8 bases from J, the gap between germline ends came to 15 bases. CDR3 size: 13 residues. The germline gives CDR1 SNHLY, CDR2 FYNNEI. The DNA of the CDR3 is TGTGCCAGCACGGCAGGGGAGTCGGATGAGCAGTTCTTC. Residues: CASTAGESDEQFF.

This clonotype showed up just a few times. The chain carries TRBV20-1 and TRBJ2-1, with 12 nucleotides matching TRBD2. CDR1 and CDR2 (germline): DFQATT, SNEGSKA (reference sequence). The CDR3 is 15 residues long. Losses at the gene ends were 4 bases for V and 2 bases for J; bases not matched to a gene: 3. The CDR3 DNA follows: TGCAGTGCTATGGGACTAGCGGGCGCCTACAATGAGCAGTTCTTC. This sequence encodes CSAMGLAGAYNEQFF.

This clonotype came up a few times. The J gene is TRBJ1-5, the V gene TRBV30; TRBD1 aligns across 7 bases. Germline CDR1 and CDR2: GTSNPN and SVGIG (reference sequence). The CDR3 runs 16 residues. V was pared by 5 bases and J by 3 bases, with 13 bases of the junction left unmatched. CDR3 in amino acids: CAWRPYGTAYNQPQHF. CDR3 sequence (DNA): TGTGCCTGGCGCCCATACGGGACAGCATACAATCAGCCCCAGCATTTT.